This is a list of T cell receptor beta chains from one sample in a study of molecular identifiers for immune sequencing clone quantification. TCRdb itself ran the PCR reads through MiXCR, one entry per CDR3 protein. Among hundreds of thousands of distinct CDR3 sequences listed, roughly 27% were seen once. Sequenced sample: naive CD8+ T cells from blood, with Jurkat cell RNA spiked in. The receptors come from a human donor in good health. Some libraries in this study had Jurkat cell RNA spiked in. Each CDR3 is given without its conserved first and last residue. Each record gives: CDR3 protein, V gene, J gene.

CDR3 protein: ASSSYGTGMGIQY
V gene: TRBV7-9
J gene: TRBJ2-4

CDR3 protein: SARVSGGTEAF
V gene: TRBV20-1
J gene: TRBJ1-1

CDR3 protein: ASRDSGTDTQC
V gene: TRBV6-4
J gene: TRBJ2-3

CDR3 protein: SVVAGSHEQY
V gene: TRBV29-1
J gene: TRBJ2-7

CDR3 protein: ASSPLGRGTDTQY
V gene: TRBV11-2
J gene: TRBJ2-3

CDR3 protein: ASSAPPAGSNEQY
V gene: TRBV9
J gene: TRBJ2-7

CDR3 protein: SVDRVGETQY
V gene: TRBV29-1
J gene: TRBJ2-5

CDR3 protein: ASSLVNLNTEAF
V gene: TRBV5-5
J gene: TRBJ1-1

CDR3 protein: ASSSRDFSTYEQY
V gene: TRBV5-4
J gene: TRBJ2-7

CDR3 protein: SSSYARQPQH
V gene: TRBV6-2/TRBV6-3
J gene: TRBJ1-5